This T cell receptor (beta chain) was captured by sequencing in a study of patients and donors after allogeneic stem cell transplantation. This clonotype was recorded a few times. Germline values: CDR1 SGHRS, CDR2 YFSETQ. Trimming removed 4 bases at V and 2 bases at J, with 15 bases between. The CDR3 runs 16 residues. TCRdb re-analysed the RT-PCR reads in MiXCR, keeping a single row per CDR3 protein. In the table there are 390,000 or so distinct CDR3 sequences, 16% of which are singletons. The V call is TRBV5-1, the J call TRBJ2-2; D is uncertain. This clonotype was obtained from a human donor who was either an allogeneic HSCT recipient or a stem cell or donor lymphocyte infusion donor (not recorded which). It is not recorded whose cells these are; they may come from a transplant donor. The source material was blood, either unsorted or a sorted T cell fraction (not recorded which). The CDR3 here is CASSLSGGPNTGELFF. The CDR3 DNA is TGCGCCAGCAGCCTCTCGGGTGGACCAAACACCGGGGAGCTGTTTTTT.